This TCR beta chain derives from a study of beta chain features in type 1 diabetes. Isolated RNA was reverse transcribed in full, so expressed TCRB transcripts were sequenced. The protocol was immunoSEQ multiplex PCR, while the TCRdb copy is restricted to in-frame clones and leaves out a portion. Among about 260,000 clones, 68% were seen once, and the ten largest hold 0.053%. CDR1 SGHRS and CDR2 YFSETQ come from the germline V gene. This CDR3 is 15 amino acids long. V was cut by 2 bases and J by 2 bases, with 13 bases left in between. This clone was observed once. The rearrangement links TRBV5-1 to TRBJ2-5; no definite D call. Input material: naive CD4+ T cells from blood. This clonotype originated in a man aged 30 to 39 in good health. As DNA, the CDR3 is TGCGCCAGCAGCTTAGGCCGGACCATGCAAGAGACCCAGTACTTC. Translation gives CASSLGRTMQETQYF. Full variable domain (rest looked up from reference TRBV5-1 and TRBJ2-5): KAGVTQTPRYLIKTRGQQVTLSCSPISGHRSVSWYQQTPGQGLQFLFEYFSETQRNKGNFPGRFSGRQFSNSRSEMNVSTLELGDSALYLCASSLGRTMQETQYFGPGTRLLVL.